The 21 T cell receptor beta chains listed next were all sequenced from one sample in a study of T-cell memory formation after mild COVID-19. Each CDR3 protein gets one entry after TCRdb re-called the 5' RACE reads with MiXCR. This table has 210,000 or so distinct CDR3 sequences, about 10% appearing once. The specimen sequenced was PBMCs or a T cell subset sorted from them (not recorded which). Every receptor here comes from a man younger than 30 who had mild COVID-19 (a few samples of this study predate the infection). Cell type and time point are not known.

The rearrangement links TRBV15 to TRBJ1-1; D remains unclear. V lost 0 bases to trimming and J lost 4 bases, with 6 bases between them. The germline CDR1 and CDR2 sequences are LNHNV and YYDKDF (reference sequence). The CDR3 length is 13 residues. DNA of the CDR3: TGTGCCACCAGCAGAGACGGACTCACTGAAGCTTTCTTT. Amino acids: CATSRDGLTEAFF.

Only a few counts were recorded for this clonotype. This chain joins TRBV4-1 and TRBJ2-7; 8 bases align to TRBD2. The CDR3 contains 15 residues. Germline V lookup: CDR1 MGHRA, CDR2 YSYEKL. After removal of 4 bases from V and 2 bases from J, the junction contained 7 bases not matched to a gene. CDR3 DNA: TGCGCCAGCAGCCGCGGGACTAGGGACACCTACGAGCAGTACTTC. Translating gives CASSRGTRDTYEQYF.

The chain is built from TRBV7-3 and TRBJ2-2; no clear D gene. Germline values: CDR1 SGHTA, CDR2 FQGTGA. This CDR3 is built from 14 residues. V lost 1 base, J lost 4 bases, and 7 bases lay in between. The CDR3 DNA follows: TGTGCCAGCAGCTTAAGCTCGTCCACCGGGGAGCTGTTTTTT. As protein: CASSLSSSTGELFF.

This clonotype was seen ten or more times. V and J are TRBV20-1 and TRBJ1-2; D is unresolved. Germline V lookup: CDR1 DFQATT, CDR2 SNEGSKA (reference sequence). Trimming cost V 6 bases and J 6 bases, with 17 bases left between them. The CDR3 consists of 13 residues. The CDR3 DNA is TGCAGTGCCCTGATGGGGAGGACGGATGGCTACACCTTC. Its protein product is CSALMGRTDGYTF.

This clonotype was counted a few times. The chain employs TRBV3-1 and TRBJ1-2; the match to TRBD1 covers 8 bases. The junction had 8 bases not matched to a gene; V was cut back by 4 bases and J by 4 bases. Germline V gene data show CDR1 as LGHDT and CDR2 as YNNKEL (reference sequence). The CDR3 runs to 15 residues. The CDR3 nucleotides read TGTGCCAGCAGCCTCAGCGGGACAGGCATCTATGGCTACACCTTC. This encodes CASSLSGTGIYGYTF.

In its sample, this clonotype was seen a few times. The chain is built from TRBV7-9 and TRBJ2-2; D is uncertain. The germline V and J ends were trimmed by 3 bases and 5 bases, with 13 bases remaining between them. CDR1 is SEHNR, CDR2 FQNEAQ, per germline (reference sequence). The CDR3 length is 15 residues. Here the CDR3 reads CASSFQHGWTGELFF. The CDR3, as DNA: TGTGCCAGCAGCTTTCAGCATGGGTGGACCGGGGAGCTGTTTTTT.

The chain carries TRBV30 and TRBJ2-3; TRBD2 agrees at 9 bases. The CDR3 loop spans 13 amino acids. Trimming at V came to 2 bases and at J to 4 bases, leaving 1 base not matched to a gene. CDR1 GTSNPN and CDR2 SVGIG come from the germline V gene (reference sequence). The CDR3 reads CAWSSGGPDTQYF. CDR3 coding DNA: TGTGCCTGGAGTAGCGGGGGGCCAGATACGCAGTATTTT. Combining the CDR3 with reference TRBV30 and TRBJ2-3 gives the whole variable domain SQTIHQWPATLVQPVGSPLSLECTVEGTSNPNLYWYRQAAGRGLQLLFYSVGIGQISSEVPQNLSASRPQDRQFILSSKKLLLSDSGFYLCAWSSGGPDTQYFGPGTRLTVL.

This clonotype appeared many times. The genes are TRBV7-2 and TRBJ2-3; no clear D gene. V lost 3 bases and J lost 4, with 5 bases in between. This CDR3 region has 12 residues. CDR1 SGHTA and CDR2 FQGNSA come from the germline V gene. In DNA, the CDR3 is TGTGCCAGCAGCTTGAGATCAGATACGCAGTATTTT. This translates into CASSLRSDTQYF.

In its sample, this clonotype was seen many times. The genes are TRBV20-1 and TRBJ2-3; D is perhaps TRBD1 (7 bases). The V gene's germline CDR1 is DFQATT and CDR2 SNEGSKA (reference sequence). Trimming cost V 5 bases and J 5 bases, with 14 bases left between them. The CDR3 is made up of 13 amino acids. CDR3 protein: CSARGTAGDTQYF. The CDR3, as DNA: TGCAGTGCTCGCGGGACAGCGGGAGATACGCAGTATTTT.

This clonotype showed up just a few times. The chain joins TRBV4-1 to TRBJ2-2, with 8 positions matching TRBD2. The CDR3 loop spans 17 amino acids. Germline-derived CDR1 and CDR2 are MGHRA and YSYEKL. V shed 4 bases, J shed 0 bases, and the junction held 7 bases outside the gene matches. The DNA for the CDR3 is TGCGCCAGCAGCCTCACTAGCGGATCCGCGAACACCGGGGAGCTGTTTTTT. Translated: CASSLTSGSANTGELFF.

This clonotype was seen only a few times. The CDR3 loop reads CASSLGSLDGYTF. Written as DNA, the CDR3 is TGTGCCAGCAGCTTAGGGAGCCTGGATGGCTACACCTTC. V is TRBV7-2 and J is TRBJ1-2; D gene ambiguous. The CDR3 runs 13 residues. The germline gives CDR1 SGHTA, CDR2 FQGNSA. V was shortened by 1 base and J by 6 bases, with 9 bases between the two germline ends.

The genes are TRBV6-5 and TRBJ2-7; a weak D match, TRBD1 (5 bases). Germline CDR1 and CDR2: MNHEY and SVGAGI. V lost 2 bases to trimming and J lost 4 bases, with 9 bases between them. The CDR3 is 13 amino acids. CDR3 DNA sequence: TGTGCCAGCAGTTACAAGGGGCCTTACGAGCAGTACTTC. Its translation: CASSYKGPYEQYF.

A few counts support this clonotype. The chain couples TRBV7-9 to TRBJ2-1, with D possibly TRBD2 on 6 matching bases. V was shortened by 4 bases and J by 0 bases, with 13 bases between the two germline ends. CDR3 length equals 16 residues. Per germline, CDR1 SEHNR and CDR2 FQNEAQ (reference sequence). The CDR3 protein is CASSSRDSSSYNEQFF. The CDR3 DNA sequence: TGTGCCAGCAGCTCGAGGGACTCGAGCTCCTACAATGAGCAGTTCTTC.

V and J are TRBV7-3 and TRBJ2-1; TRBD1 might be the D (6 bases). Germline-derived CDR1 and CDR2 are SGHTA and FQGTGA. V lost 1 base and J 0 bases, leaving 7 bases between the germline ends. The CDR3 length is 15 residues. CDR3: CASSLIGGSYNEQFF. The CDR3 coding sequence is TGTGCCAGCAGCTTAATAGGGGGCTCCTACAATGAGCAGTTCTTC.

This clonotype was found a few times. The chain has TRBV6-5 and TRBJ1-1; perhaps TRBD1 as D (5 bases). The CDR3 contains 13 residues. Per the germline V gene, CDR1 is MNHEY and CDR2 is SVGAGI. Trimming took off 4 bases at V and 4 bases at J, with 10 bases between the two ends. The CDR3: CASSSRVGTEAFF. DNA of the CDR3: TGTGCCAGCAGTTCCAGGGTGGGCACTGAAGCTTTCTTT.

The chain carries TRBV20-1 and TRBJ1-1, with 7 positions matching TRBD1. The CDR3 runs 14 residues. CDR1 is DFQATT and CDR2 is SNEGSKA in the germline V gene (reference sequence). Trimming cost V 3 bases and J 0 bases; bases outside gene matches: 4. The CDR3 here is CSARDRMVNTEAFF. DNA of the CDR3: TGCAGTGCTAGGGACAGGATGGTGAACACTGAAGCTTTCTTT.

This chain joins TRBV7-3 and TRBJ1-2, with D perhaps TRBD1 (6 bases). Trimming shortened V by 5 bases and J by 8 bases, and 18 bases separated the two germline ends. Germline V gives CDR1 SGHTA, CDR2 FQGTGA. The length of the CDR3 is 14 residues. CDR3 in amino acids: CASSPRAGAWGYTF. The CDR3 DNA reads TGTGCCAGCAGCCCCCGGGCAGGGGCGTGGGGCTACACCTTC.

The chain uses TRBV20-1 and TRBJ2-1, with D perhaps being TRBD1 or TRBD2 (5 bases each). V was clipped by 0 bases and J by 9 bases, with 12 bases between them. CDR1 is DFQATT and CDR2 is SNEGSKA in the germline V gene (reference sequence). The CDR3 length is 13 residues. CDR3 loop: CSAREPGTGEQFF. For the CDR3, the DNA is TGCAGTGCTAGAGAACCCGGGACCGGTGAGCAGTTCTTC.

The chain couples TRBV7-9 to TRBJ1-2, with D possibly being TRBD1 (5 bases). The CDR3 spans 13 residues. Trimming pared 7 bases from V and 7 bases from J, leaving 16 bases between. Per germline, CDR1 SEHNR and CDR2 FQNEAQ (reference sequence). CDR3 protein: CASTPQGAGGYTF. The CDR3 coding sequence is TGTGCCAGCACCCCACAAGGGGCCGGTGGCTACACCTTC.

This clonotype has more than one count but fewer than ten. The chain employs TRBV30 and TRBJ2-7; D remains unclear. Germline CDR1 is GTSNPN and CDR2 is SVGIG (reference sequence). Trimming cost V 3 bases and J 5 bases, with 14 bases left between them. The CDR3 has 13 residues. The chain's CDR3 is CAWSSNWRNEQYF. Here the CDR3 DNA reads TGTGCCTGGAGCTCAAATTGGCGGAACGAGCAGTACTTC.

This chain connects TRBV29-1 to TRBJ2-1; D gene ambiguous. V gave up 7 bases and J gave up 3 bases, with 16 bases separating them. In germline, CDR1 is SQVTM, CDR2 ANQGSEA. This CDR3 region has 14 residues. The DNA of the CDR3 is TGCAGCGGCAGATCGCCGGGCATCTACAATGAGCAGTTCTTC. It codes for CSGRSPGIYNEQFF.